This entry features one TCR beta chain sequence. Germline values: CDR1 GTSNPN, CDR2 SVGIG (reference sequence). This CDR3 region has 13 residues. Trimming took 7 bases from V and 7 from J, leaving 17 bases between them. These data are taken from a study of blood T cell repertoires in COVID-19. Study in general: Whether acute or convalescent, the COVID-19 samples came from the United States, Italy and Spain. PBMCs, B-cell-depleted T cells, or T cells provided the cDNA or gDNA that made up the material.

Participants were aged about 18 to 90 years, lived in under 30 US areas, and enrolled virtually. Cohort assignment relied on participant-reported clinical history. TCRdb's copy holds only in-frame clones and misses some; the assay was immunoSEQ multiplex PCR. The repertoire holds 200,000 to 300,000 clones, with roughly 88% as singletons. What was sequenced was PBMCs or T cells enriched from blood (not recorded which). The chain has TRBV30 and TRBJ2-1; D is perhaps TRBD1 (5 bases). This sequence originates from a woman aged 40 to 55 with acute COVID-19. CDR3 nucleotide sequence: TGTGCCTCACTGGCAACCAAGGGGAATGAGCAGTTCTTC. Amino acid sequence: CASLATKGNEQFF.